This T cell receptor (beta chain) was retrieved from a study of blood T cell repertoires in COVID-19. The germline V gene encodes CDR1 LNHDA and CDR2 SQIVND (reference sequence). Trimming at V came to 7 bases and at J to 8 bases, leaving 7 bases not matched to a gene. The CDR3 spans 13 residues. The data were produced by immunoSEQ multiplex PCR, yet TCRdb's version contains in-frame clones alone and is incomplete. The sample lists 220,000 or so clones, roughly 80% occurring once. Sequences were obtained from peripheral blood. The source is a man aged 30 to 45 with active or convalescent COVID-19. The rearrangement links TRBV19 to TRBJ1-2; TRBD1 aligns across 10 bases. CDR3 coding DNA: TGTGCCAGTACCCGACAGGGGGCGCGAGGCTACACCTTC. Translated, it gives CASTRQGARGYTF.